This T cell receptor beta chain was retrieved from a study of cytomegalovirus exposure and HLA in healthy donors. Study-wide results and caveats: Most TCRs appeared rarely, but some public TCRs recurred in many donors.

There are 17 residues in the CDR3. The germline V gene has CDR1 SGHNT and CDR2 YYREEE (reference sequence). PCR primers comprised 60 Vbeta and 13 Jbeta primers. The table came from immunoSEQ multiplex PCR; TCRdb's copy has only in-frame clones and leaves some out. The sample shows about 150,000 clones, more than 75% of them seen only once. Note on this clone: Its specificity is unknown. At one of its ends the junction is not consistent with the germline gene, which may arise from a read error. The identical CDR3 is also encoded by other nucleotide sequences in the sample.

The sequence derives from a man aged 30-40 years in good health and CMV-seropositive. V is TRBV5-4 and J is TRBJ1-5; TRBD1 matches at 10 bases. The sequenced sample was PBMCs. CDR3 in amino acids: CASSAGPGQGSNQPQHF. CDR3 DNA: TGCGCCAGCAGCGCCGGTCCGGGACAGGGGAGCAATCAGCCCCAGCATTTT. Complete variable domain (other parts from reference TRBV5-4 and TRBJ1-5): ETGVTQSPTHLIKTRGQQVTLRCSSQSGHNTVSWYQQALGQGPQFIFQYYREEENGRGNFPPRFSGLQFPNYSSELNVNALELDDSALYLCASSAGPGQGSNQPQHFGDGTRLSIL.